This TCR beta chain emerged from a study of Graves' ophthalmopathy and Graves' hyperthyroidism. Study conclusions and caveats: The authors also found most expanded thyroid clonotypes above 0.001 frequency in blood.

The authors amplified TCR beta CDR3 regions from RNA transcripts. Following a first-round RT-PCR that used HTBI primers, a second-round multiplex PCR was carried out. TCRdb analysed the multiplex PCR reads with MiXCR anew, one entry per CDR3 protein. The table has about half a million distinct CDR3 sequences, about an eighth seen once. In its sample, this clonotype was seen many times. The antigen remains undetermined. Germline-derived CDR1 and CDR2 are LGHDT and YNNKEL (reference sequence). The CDR3 is made up of 16 amino acids. The V gene lost 4 bases and the J gene lost 2 bases, with 15 bases spanning the gap.

The chain employs TRBV3-1 and TRBJ2-4; D perhaps matches TRBD1 (6 bases). Sequencing input: blood. This TCR came from a young woman with Graves' ophthalmopathy. CDR3 coding DNA: TGTGCCAGCAGCCCCACAGGGTTTGAGTCCAAAAACATTCAGTACTTC. Translation: CASSPTGFESKNIQYF.